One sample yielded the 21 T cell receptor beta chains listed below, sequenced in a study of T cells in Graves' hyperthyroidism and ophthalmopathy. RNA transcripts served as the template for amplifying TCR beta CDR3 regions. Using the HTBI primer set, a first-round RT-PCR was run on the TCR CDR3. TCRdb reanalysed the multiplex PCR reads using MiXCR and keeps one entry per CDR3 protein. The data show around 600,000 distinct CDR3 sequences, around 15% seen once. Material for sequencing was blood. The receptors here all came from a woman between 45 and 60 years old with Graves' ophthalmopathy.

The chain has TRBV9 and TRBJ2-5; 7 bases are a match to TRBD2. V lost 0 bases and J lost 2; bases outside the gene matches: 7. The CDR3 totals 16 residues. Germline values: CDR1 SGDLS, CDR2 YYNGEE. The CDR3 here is CASSVVSSSGQETQYF. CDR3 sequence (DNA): TGTGCCAGCAGCGTAGTTTCGTCTAGCGGTCAAGAGACCCAGTACTTC.

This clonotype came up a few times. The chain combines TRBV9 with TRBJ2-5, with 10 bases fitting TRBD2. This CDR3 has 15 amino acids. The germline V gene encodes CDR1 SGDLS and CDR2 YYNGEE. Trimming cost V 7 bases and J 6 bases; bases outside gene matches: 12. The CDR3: CASSPLAGIVQTQYF. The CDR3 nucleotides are TGTGCCAGCTCACCACTAGCGGGAATAGTACAGACCCAGTACTTC.

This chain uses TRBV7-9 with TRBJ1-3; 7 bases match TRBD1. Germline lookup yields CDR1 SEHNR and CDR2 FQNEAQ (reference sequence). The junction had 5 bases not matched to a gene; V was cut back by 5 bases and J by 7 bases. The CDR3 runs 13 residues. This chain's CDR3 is CASSPGQENTIYF. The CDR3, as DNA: TGTGCCAGCAGCCCAGGACAGGAGAACACCATATATTTT.

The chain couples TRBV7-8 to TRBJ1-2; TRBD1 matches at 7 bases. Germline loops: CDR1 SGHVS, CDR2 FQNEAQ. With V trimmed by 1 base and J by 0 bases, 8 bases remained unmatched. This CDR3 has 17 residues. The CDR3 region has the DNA TGTGCCAGCAGCTTAGGGTCTACAGGGGTGACTAACTATGGCTACACCTTC. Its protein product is CASSLGSTGVTNYGYTF. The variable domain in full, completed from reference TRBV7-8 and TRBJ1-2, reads GAGVSQSPRYKVAKRGQDVALRCDPISGHVSLFWYQQALGQGPEFLTYFQNEAQLDKSGLPSDRFFAERPEGSVSTLKIQRTQQEDSAVYLCASSLGSTGVTNYGYTFGSGTRLTVV.

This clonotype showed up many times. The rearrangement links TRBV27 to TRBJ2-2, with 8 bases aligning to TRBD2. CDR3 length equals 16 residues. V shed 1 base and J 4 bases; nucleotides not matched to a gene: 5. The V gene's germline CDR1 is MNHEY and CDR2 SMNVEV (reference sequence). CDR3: CASSLLTSGPTGELFF. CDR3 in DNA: TGTGCCAGCAGTTTATTAACTAGCGGTCCCACCGGGGAGCTGTTTTTT.

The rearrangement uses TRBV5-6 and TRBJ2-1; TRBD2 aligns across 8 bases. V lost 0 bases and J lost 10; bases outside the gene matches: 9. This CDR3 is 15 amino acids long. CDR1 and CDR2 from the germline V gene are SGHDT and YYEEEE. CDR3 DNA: TGTGCCAGCAGCTTGGTATTCGGGAGGGGTGACGAGCAGTTCTTC. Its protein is CASSLVFGRGDEQFF. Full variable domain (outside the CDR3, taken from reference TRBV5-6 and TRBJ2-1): DAGVTQSPTHLIKTRGQQVTLRCSPKSGHDTVSWYQQALGQGPQFIFQYYEEEERQRGNFPDRFSGHQFPNYSSELNVNALLLGDSALYLCASSLVFGRGDEQFFGPGTRLTVL.

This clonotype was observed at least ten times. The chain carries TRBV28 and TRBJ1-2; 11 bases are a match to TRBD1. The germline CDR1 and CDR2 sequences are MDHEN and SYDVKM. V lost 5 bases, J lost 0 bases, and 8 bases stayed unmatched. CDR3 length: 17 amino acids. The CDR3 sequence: CASSPLGTGGPNYGYTF. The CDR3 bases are TGTGCCAGCAGTCCCCTCGGGACAGGGGGACCTAACTATGGCTACACCTTC.

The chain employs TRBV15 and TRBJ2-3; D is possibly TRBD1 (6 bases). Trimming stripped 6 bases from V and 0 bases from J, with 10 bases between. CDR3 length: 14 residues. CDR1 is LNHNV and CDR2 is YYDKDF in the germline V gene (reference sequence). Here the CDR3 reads CATSKQGSTDTQYF. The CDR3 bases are TGTGCCACCAGTAAACAGGGAAGCACAGATACGCAGTATTTT.

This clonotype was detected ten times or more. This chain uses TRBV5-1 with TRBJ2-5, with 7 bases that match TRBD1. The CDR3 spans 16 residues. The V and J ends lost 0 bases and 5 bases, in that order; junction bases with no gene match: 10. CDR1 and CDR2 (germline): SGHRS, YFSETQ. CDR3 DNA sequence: TGCGCCAGCAGCTTGGCCCTTACAGGGGTTGGGGAGACCCAGTACTTC. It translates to CASSLALTGVGETQYF.

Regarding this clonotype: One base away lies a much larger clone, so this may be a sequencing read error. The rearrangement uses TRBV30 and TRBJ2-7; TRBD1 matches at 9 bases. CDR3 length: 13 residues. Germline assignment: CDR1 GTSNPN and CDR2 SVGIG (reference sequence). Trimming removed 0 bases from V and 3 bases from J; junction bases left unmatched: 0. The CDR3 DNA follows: TGTGCCTGGAGTGTGGGACAGGGCTACGAGCAGTACTTC. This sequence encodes CAWSVGQGYEQYF.

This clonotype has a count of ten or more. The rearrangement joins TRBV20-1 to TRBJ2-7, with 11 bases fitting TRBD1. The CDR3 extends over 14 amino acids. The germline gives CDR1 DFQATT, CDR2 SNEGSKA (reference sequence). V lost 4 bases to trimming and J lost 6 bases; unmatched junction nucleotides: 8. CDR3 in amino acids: CSATPGQGVSEQYF. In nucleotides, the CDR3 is TGCAGTGCTACACCGGGACAGGGGGTCAGCGAGCAGTACTTC.

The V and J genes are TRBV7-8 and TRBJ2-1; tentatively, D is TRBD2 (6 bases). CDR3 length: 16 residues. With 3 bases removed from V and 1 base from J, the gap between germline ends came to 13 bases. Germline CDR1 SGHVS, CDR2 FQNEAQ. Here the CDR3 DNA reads TGTGCCAGCAGCTTGGGGCGGGACCTTTCCTACAATGAGCAGTTCTTC. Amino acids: CASSLGRDLSYNEQFF.

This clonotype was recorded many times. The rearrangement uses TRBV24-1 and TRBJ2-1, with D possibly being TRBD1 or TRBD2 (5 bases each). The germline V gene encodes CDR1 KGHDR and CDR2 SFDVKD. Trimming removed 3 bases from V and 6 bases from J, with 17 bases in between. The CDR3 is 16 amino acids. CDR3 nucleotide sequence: TGTGCCACCAGTGATCCCGACAGCGAGGGGCCCAATGAGCAGTTCTTC. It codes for CATSDPDSEGPNEQFF.

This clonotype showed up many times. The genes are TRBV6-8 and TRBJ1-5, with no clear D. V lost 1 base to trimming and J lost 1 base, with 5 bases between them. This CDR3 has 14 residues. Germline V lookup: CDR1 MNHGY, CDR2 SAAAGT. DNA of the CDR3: TGTGCCAGCAGTTACTATGGGAGCAATCAGCCCCAGCATTTT. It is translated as CASSYYGSNQPQHF.

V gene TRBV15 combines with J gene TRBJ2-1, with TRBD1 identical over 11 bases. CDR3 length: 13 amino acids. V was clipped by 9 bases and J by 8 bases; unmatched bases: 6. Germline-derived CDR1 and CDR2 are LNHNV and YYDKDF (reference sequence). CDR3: CATGDRGNDEQFF. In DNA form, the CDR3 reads TGTGCCACAGGGGACAGGGGGAACGATGAGCAGTTCTTC.

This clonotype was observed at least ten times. The chain's CDR3 is CASSPRSGRSSYEQYF. CDR3 DNA: TGTGCCAGCAGCCCCCGTAGCGGGAGGAGCTCCTACGAGCAGTACTTC. The chain uses TRBV7-2 and TRBJ2-7, with 10 nucleotides matching TRBD2. V lost 5 bases to trimming and J lost 0 bases; unmatched junction nucleotides: 7. The CDR3 loop spans 16 amino acids. Germline-derived CDR1 and CDR2 are SGHTA and FQGNSA.

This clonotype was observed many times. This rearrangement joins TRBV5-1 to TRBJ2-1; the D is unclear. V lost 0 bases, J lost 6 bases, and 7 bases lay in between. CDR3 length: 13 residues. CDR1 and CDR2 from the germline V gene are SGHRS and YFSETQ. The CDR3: CASSLVVVNEQFF. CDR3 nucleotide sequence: TGCGCCAGCAGCTTGGTTGTGGTCAATGAGCAGTTCTTC.

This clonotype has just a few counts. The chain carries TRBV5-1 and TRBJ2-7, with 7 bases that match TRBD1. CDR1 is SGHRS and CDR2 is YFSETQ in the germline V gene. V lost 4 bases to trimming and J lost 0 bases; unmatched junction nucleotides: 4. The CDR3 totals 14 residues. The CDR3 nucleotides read TGCGCCAGCAGCCACGGGACAGACTCCTACGAGCAGTACTTC. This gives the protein CASSHGTDSYEQYF.

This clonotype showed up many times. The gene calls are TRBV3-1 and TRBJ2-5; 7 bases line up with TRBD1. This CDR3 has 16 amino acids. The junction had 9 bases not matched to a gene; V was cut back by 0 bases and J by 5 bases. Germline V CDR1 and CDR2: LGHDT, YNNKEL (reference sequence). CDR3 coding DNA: TGTGCCAGCAGCCAAGAAGGGACAGTTGTCTATGAGACCCAGTACTTC. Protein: CASSQEGTVVYETQYF.

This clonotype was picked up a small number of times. CDR3 sequence (DNA): TGCGCCAGCAGTCGAACCGGGACAACGAACACCGGGGAGCTGTTTTTT. It yields the protein CASSRTGTTNTGELFF. The rearrangement links TRBV5-1 to TRBJ2-2, with D perhaps TRBD1 (6 bases). CDR1 is SGHRS, CDR2 YFSETQ, per germline. This CDR3 spans 16 amino acids. Trimming shortened V by 5 bases and J by 0 bases, and 14 bases separated the two germline ends.

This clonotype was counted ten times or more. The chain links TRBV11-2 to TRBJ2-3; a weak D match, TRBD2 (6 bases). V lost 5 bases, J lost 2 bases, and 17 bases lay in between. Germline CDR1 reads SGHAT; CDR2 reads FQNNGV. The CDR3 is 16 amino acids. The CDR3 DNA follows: TGTGCCAGCAGCCGGAGGGAGACAATAGACACAGATACGCAGTATTTT. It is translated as CASSRRETIDTDTQYF.